This T cell receptor beta chain was observed in a study of T cell clusters in autoimmune cytopenias. TRB rearrangements were amplified by touch-down multiplex PCR with mixed TRB-A/B primers. With the multiplex PCR reads reprocessed, TCRdb shows one record per CDR3 protein and no DNA. Its clone listing holds 2,100 or so distinct CDR3 sequences. About 37,500 genome equivalents of blood DNA were amplified for TRB. These data were also filed under a second study, of T cell repertoires in aging, cancer and after chemotherapy. From that paper: In each cancer cohort, median generation probability increased across chemotherapy, suggesting thymic output rebounded.

This clonotype originated in a human donor in good health. Material for sequencing was peripheral blood.

CDR3 amino acids: CASRANTGLPQHF. This chain connects TRBV2 to TRBJ1-5; the D call from TCRdb, TRBD1, cannot be confirmed without DNA. In germline, CDR1 is SNHLY, CDR2 FYNNEI. CDR3 length: 13 residues.